This T cell receptor (beta chain) was identified in a study of early T cells in non-severe SARS-CoV-2 infection (dated by TCRdb to the early 2020s). A note on the overall study: Because TCR sequencing relied on bulk RNA taken from unsorted whole blood, pairing of alpha and beta chains was not possible. On the study overall, not on this receptor specifically: VDJdb matching was skewed toward anti-spike CD8 responses and likely underestimated virus-specific expansions, missing private and CD4 specificities.

A case-control design nested within a healthcare worker cohort in London, UK, was used, with weekly nasopharyngeal swab PCR tests and blood sampling performed. Healthcare workers were recruited during the week of the UK lockdown, between 23 and 31 March 2020, and followed weekly for up to roughly 15 weeks. Library preparation used 5' RACE. The sequencing machine was a NextSeq 500. The TCR library protocol attached unique molecular identifiers to individual cDNA molecules to correct for sequencing error and PCR bias. Sequencing covered both TCR alpha and beta chains, and within each sample the abundances of alpha and beta sequences were tightly co-correlated. For the original study's pipeline: Decombinator V4 was used to annotate the V gene, J gene and CDR3 of the TCR sequences. TCRs were defined as expanded if a significant change between any two time points was detected under a Poisson model with p below 0.0001. TCR abundances were normalised to the total number of TCRs sequenced in each sample and reported as counts per million. TRAV1-2 paired with TRAJ12, TRAJ20 or TRAJ33 defined MAIT TCRs, while TRAV10 paired with TRAJ18 defined iNKT TCRs. VDJdb, accessed on 1 November 2021, was searched for TCRs annotated for CMV, EBV and SARS-CoV-2, and TCRs annotated for more than one antigen were excluded. TCRdb cleaned the public reads at Q25 with fastp, built clones with MiXCR and kept in-frame beta chains. Every entry covers one CDR3 protein and lists the most common genes and DNA from its rows. The authors' filters were not applied to this entry. The sample includes 40,000 to 55,000 distinct CDR3 sequences, with about 4% observed a single time. The ten largest clonotypes hold more than 2.5% of the sample.

Regarding this clonotype: Its recognized antigen is unknown. No much larger clonotype is one base removed from it; base qualities were not supplied.

The CDR3 goes from the cysteine to the phenylalanine over 16 residues. CDR3 DNA is the only sequence kept; it has 48 bases, read in frame from the first base. The junction shows trimming of 3 bases on V and 14 bases on J, plus 26 bases between the germline ends. CDR1 and CDR2 were assigned from the germline V gene (reference sequence) as DFQATT and SNEGSKA. The sample was whole blood. Here the chain combines TRBV20-1 and TRBJ1-6; 5 matching bases give a weak D call of TRBD1. The sequence was collected from an adult who was a healthcare worker with PCR-confirmed SARS-CoV-2 infection or an uninfected control (not recorded which). The nucleotide sequence is given as TGCAGTGCTAGTTTGGCAGCGGGGCCCGCGGGTGGGGCCCTCCACTTT. The translation is CSASLAAGPAGGALHF.